The clone carrying this T cell receptor beta chain was counted many times. This entry comes from a study of neurological immune-mediated disorders. Synthesis of cDNA was performed by 5'RACE using 10-nucleotide random UMIs. TCRdb re-derived calls from the 5' RACE reads in MiXCR, one entry per CDR3 protein. Among some 29,000 distinct CDR3 sequences listed, approximately 12% were seen once. The source is a man aged 55 to 70 in good health. Material for sequencing was PBMCs.

The CDR3: CSARLSQGGTEAFF. The DNA for the CDR3 is TGCAGCGCCCGACTATCCCAGGGAGGCACTGAAGCTTTCTTT. This chain links TRBV29-1 with TRBJ1-1, with D possibly being TRBD1 (5 bases). V was pared by 7 bases and J by 4 bases, with 19 bases between. Looked up from germline, CDR1 is SQVTM and CDR2 is ANQGSEA. The CDR3 contains 14 residues. Based on the CDR3 plus reference TRBV29-1 and TRBJ1-1, the full variable domain is SAVISQKPSRDICQRGTSLTIQCQVDSQVTMMFWYRQQPGQSLTLIATANQGSEATYESGFVIDKFPISRPNLTFSTLTVSNMSPEDSSIYLCSARLSQGGTEAFFGQGTRLTVV.